This is a list of T cell receptor beta chains from one sample in a study of cytomegalovirus exposure and HLA in healthy donors. Produced via immunoSEQ multiplex PCR; TCRdb's table is partial and in-frame only. The repertoire has some 130,000 clones, more than 80% of them found once; the top ten carry 3% to 4%. Sequenced: PBMCs. The source of these receptors is a male donor in good health and CMV-seronegative. Each CDR3 is given with its conserved first and last residue. The order of the fields is J gene, V gene, clone size, D gene, CDR3 protein, CDR3 DNA. A D gene is named only where the DNA matches it firmly. Not every row has a clone size; where given, it reads once, few, many or a size class.

j_call: TRBJ2-5
v_call: TRBV5-4
clone_size: once
d_call: .
cdr3_aa: CASSLGGSQETQYF
cdr3_nt: TGTGCCAGCAGCTTGGGAGGGAGCCAAGAGACCCAGTACTTC

j_call: TRBJ1-6
v_call: TRBV4-1
clone_size: .
d_call: .
cdr3_aa: CASSQDPMSSYNSPLHF
cdr3_nt: TGCGCCAGCAGCCAAGATCCGATGAGCTCCTATAATTCACCCCTCCACTTT

j_call: TRBJ2-3
v_call: TRBV5-1
clone_size: .
d_call: TRBD1
cdr3_aa: CASSLRQRVDRGDTDTQYF
cdr3_nt: TGCGCCAGCAGCTTGCGTCAACGAGTGGACAGGGGAGACACAGATACGCAGTATTTT

j_call: TRBJ2-3
v_call: TRBV30
clone_size: .
d_call: TRBD2
cdr3_aa: CAWVPGGVFTDTQYF
cdr3_nt: TGTGCCTGGGTCCCGGGAGGGGTTTTCACAGATACGCAGTATTTT

j_call: TRBJ2-7
v_call: TRBV7-2
clone_size: few
d_call: TRBD1
cdr3_aa: CASSWDRDYEQYF
cdr3_nt: TGTGCCAGCAGTTGGGACAGGGACTACGAGCAGTACTTC

j_call: TRBJ1-2
v_call: TRBV9
clone_size: .
d_call: .
cdr3_aa: CASGTANYGYTF
cdr3_nt: TGTGCCAGCGGAACAGCTAACTATGGCTACACCTTC

j_call: TRBJ1-1
v_call: TRBV5-8
clone_size: few
d_call: TRBD1
cdr3_aa: CASSLVTGRAFF
cdr3_nt: TGTGCCAGCAGCCTGGTGACAGGGAGAGCTTTCTTT

j_call: TRBJ2-7
v_call: TRBV18
clone_size: .
d_call: .
cdr3_aa: CASHREGGAPYEQYF
cdr3_nt: TGTGCCAGCCATAGGGAGGGGGGCGCTCCCTACGAGCAGTACTTC

j_call: TRBJ1-2
v_call: TRBV6-6
clone_size: .
d_call: .
cdr3_aa: CASSYIGTYGYTF
cdr3_nt: TGTGCCAGCAGTTACATTGGCACCTATGGCTACACCTTC

j_call: TRBJ2-7
v_call: TRBV30
clone_size: .
d_call: TRBD1
cdr3_aa: CAWSGTGNEQYF
cdr3_nt: TGTGCCTGGAGTGGGACAGGGAACGAGCAGTACTTC

j_call: TRBJ1-4
v_call: TRBV4-1
clone_size: .
d_call: TRBD1
cdr3_aa: CASSKEGQAIEKLFF
cdr3_nt: TGCGCCAGCAGCAAAGAAGGACAGGCGATAGAAAAACTGTTTTTT

j_call: TRBJ1-2
v_call: TRBV6-1
clone_size: .
d_call: .
cdr3_aa: CASSYNYGYTF
cdr3_nt: TGTGCCAGCAGTTATAACTATGGCTACACCTTC

j_call: TRBJ2-3
v_call: TRBV11-3
clone_size: once
d_call: .
cdr3_aa: CASSSLERDTQYF
cdr3_nt: TGTGCCAGCAGCTCACTAGAAAGAGATACGCAGTATTTT

j_call: TRBJ2-1
v_call: TRBV12-5
clone_size: .
d_call: .
cdr3_aa: CASGFGTSNEQFF
cdr3_nt: TGTGCTAGTGGTTTTGGTACTAGTAATGAGCAGTTCTTC

j_call: TRBJ2-7
v_call: TRBV11-2
clone_size: .
d_call: TRBD2
cdr3_aa: CASSRAWTSGRGSYEQYF
cdr3_nt: TGTGCCAGCAGCCGAGCTTGGACTAGCGGGAGAGGATCCTACGAGCAGTACTTC

j_call: TRBJ2-7
v_call: TRBV21-1
clone_size: .
d_call: .
cdr3_aa: CASSKSRHPYEQYF
cdr3_nt: TGTGCCAGCAGCAAATCAAGACATCCCTACGAGCAGTACTTC

j_call: TRBJ1-5
v_call: TRBV27
clone_size: .
d_call: .
cdr3_aa: CASSPTGPNQPQHF
cdr3_nt: TGTGCCAGCAGCCCTACAGGGCCCAATCAGCCCCAGCATTTT